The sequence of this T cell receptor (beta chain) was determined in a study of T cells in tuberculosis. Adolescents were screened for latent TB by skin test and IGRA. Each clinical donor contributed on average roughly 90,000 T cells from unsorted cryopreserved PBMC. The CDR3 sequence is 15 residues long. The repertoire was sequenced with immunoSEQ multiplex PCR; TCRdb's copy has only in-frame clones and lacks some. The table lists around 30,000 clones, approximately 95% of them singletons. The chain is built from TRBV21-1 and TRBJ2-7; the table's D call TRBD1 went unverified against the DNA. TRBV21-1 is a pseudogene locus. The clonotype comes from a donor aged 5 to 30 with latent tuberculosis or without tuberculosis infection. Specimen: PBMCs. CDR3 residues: CASSKPGVGTYEQYF. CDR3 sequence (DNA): TGTGCCAGCAGCAAACCAGGGGTGGGAACCTACGAGCAGTACTTC.